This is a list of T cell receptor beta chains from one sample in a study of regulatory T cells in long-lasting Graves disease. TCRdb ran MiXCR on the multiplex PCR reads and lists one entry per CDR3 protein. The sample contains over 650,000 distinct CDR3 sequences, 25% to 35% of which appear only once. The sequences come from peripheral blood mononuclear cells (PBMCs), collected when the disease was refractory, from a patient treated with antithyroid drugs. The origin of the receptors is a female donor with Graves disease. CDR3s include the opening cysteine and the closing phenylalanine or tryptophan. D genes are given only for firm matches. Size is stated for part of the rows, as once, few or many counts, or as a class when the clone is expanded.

CDR3 DNA: TGTGCCACCAGCAGTTGGAGGACACCTAACTATGGCTACACCTTC; CDR3 protein: CATSSWRTPNYGYTF; J gene: TRBJ1-2; D gene: .; clone size: few; V gene: TRBV15
CDR3 DNA: TGTGCCAGCAGTTACCGGAAGGGGAACACTGAAGCTTTCTTT; CDR3 protein: CASSYRKGNTEAFF; J gene: TRBJ1-1; D gene: .; clone size: .; V gene: TRBV6-5
CDR3 DNA: TGCAGTGCTAGGGACGAGTTCTACACCTTC; CDR3 protein: CSARDEFYTF; J gene: TRBJ1-2; D gene: .; clone size: .; V gene: TRBV20-1
CDR3 DNA: TGTGCCAGCAGGGATTTTTGGGCGGTGTCACCCCTCCACTTT; CDR3 protein: CASRDFWAVSPLHF; J gene: TRBJ1-6; D gene: .; clone size: .; V gene: TRBV7-2
CDR3 DNA: TGTGCCAGCAGCTTAGAGGGACAACTATTCGGAAACACCATATATTTT; CDR3 protein: CASSLEGQLFGNTIYF; J gene: TRBJ1-3; D gene: .; clone size: few; V gene: TRBV11-2
CDR3 DNA: TGTGCCAGCACGGATGGCGGGAGAGGGGAGCTGTTTTTT; CDR3 protein: CASTDGGRGELFF; J gene: TRBJ2-2; D gene: TRBD2; clone size: many; V gene: TRBV2
CDR3 DNA: TGTGCCTGGAGTGCGACAAGCTACGAGCAGTACTTC; CDR3 protein: CAWSATSYEQYF; J gene: TRBJ2-7; D gene: .; clone size: .; V gene: TRBV30
CDR3 DNA: TGTGCCAGCAGTGAATTGAAGGGGCGCGGGGCTGAAGCTTTCTTT; CDR3 protein: CASSELKGRGAEAFF; J gene: TRBJ1-1; D gene: .; clone size: few; V gene: TRBV25-1
CDR3 DNA: TGCGCCAGCAGTGACGACAGGGACGAGCAGTACTTC; CDR3 protein: CASSDDRDEQYF; J gene: TRBJ2-7; D gene: TRBD1; clone size: .; V gene: TRBV10-1
CDR3 DNA: TGTGCCAGCAGTTACACTAGACAGGGGCGGGGTGAAAAACTGTTTTTT; CDR3 protein: CASSYTRQGRGEKLFF; J gene: TRBJ1-4; D gene: TRBD1; clone size: .; V gene: TRBV6-2/TRBV6-3
CDR3 DNA: TGTGCCAGCAGCAGGTTACAGGGGGATTCACCCCTCCACTTT; CDR3 protein: CASSRLQGDSPLHF; J gene: TRBJ1-6; D gene: TRBD1; clone size: many; V gene: TRBV10-3
CDR3 DNA: TGTGCCAGCCTGAGGGCGGCCTATGGCTACACCTTC; CDR3 protein: CASLRAAYGYTF; J gene: TRBJ1-2; D gene: .; clone size: .; V gene: TRBV28
CDR3 DNA: TGTGCCAGCAGTTTTCGGGGGACGGGGGGAGTCGGGATGAACACTGAAGCTTTCTTT; CDR3 protein: CASSFRGTGGVGMNTEAFF; J gene: TRBJ1-1; D gene: .; clone size: .; V gene: TRBV27
CDR3 DNA: TGCGCCAGCAGTCTCGACAGGGGCTGGGAGACCCAGTACTTC; CDR3 protein: CASSLDRGWETQYF; J gene: TRBJ2-5; D gene: TRBD1; clone size: .; V gene: TRBV10-1